This T cell receptor beta chain was profiled in a study of regulatory T cells in long-lasting Graves disease. According to the study, TCR beta libraries were built with iRepertoire HTBI primers and CDR3-region Arm-PCR. From the multiplex PCR reads, TCRdb called clonotypes with MiXCR, one entry per CDR3 protein. The sample gives 680,000 or so distinct CDR3 sequences, around 15% of which show up once; around 19% is in the top ten. With V trimmed by 9 bases and J by 7 bases, 14 bases remained unmatched. CDR3 size: 14 residues. The time point was: newly diagnosed GD, antithyroid drugs for less than 3 months. RNA isolated from PBMCs was used to make the TCR library. Study-wide results and caveats: Whereas roughly 1,000 public clonotypes were shared by new patients, persistent patients shared more, at about 2,500.

Worth noting for this clonotype: Its specificity is unknown.

The data also belong to a second study, concerning T cells in Graves' hyperthyroidism and ophthalmopathy. This second study says: From stable hyperthyroidism, ophthalmopathy was set apart by a 13 V-J model.

V and J are TRBV12-3 or TRBV12-4 and TRBJ2-7, with TRBD1 matching 8 bases. Sample: peripheral blood mononuclear cells (PBMCs), taken at new diagnosis, from a patient treated with antithyroid drugs. This TCR was sampled from a woman between 25 and 40 years old with Graves disease. The CDR3 protein is CASQFGTGVGEQYF. The CDR3, as DNA: TGTGCCAGTCAGTTTGGGACAGGAGTAGGAGAGCAGTACTTC.